This T cell receptor beta chain originates from a study of human T cells and chemical hapten exposure. Study as a whole: The use of 2% DPC on around 2 cm by around 2 cm of upper inner arm skin constituted sensitization.

V lost 4 bases and J 5 bases, leaving 16 bases between the germline ends. CDR3 size: 15 residues. Germline CDR1 reads KGHDR; CDR2 reads SFDVKD. TCRdb ran MiXCR on the RACE reads and lists one entry per CDR3 protein. Of 50,000 to 60,000 distinct CDR3 sequences listed, 12% are singletons. This clonotype was seen at least ten times. Its antigen is undetermined. General observations from the study: Relative to control repertoires, expanded TCRs gave rise to significantly more large CDR3 similarity clusters. TCRs exceeding 1 in 1000 frequency stayed unchanged with DPC sensitization.

Time point defined: patch test 3, about 24 weeks after DPC sensitization. Noted treatment: therapeutic diphenylcyclopropenone sensitization with weekly scalp DPC. Donors were 18 to 70-year-old alopecia patients suitable for DPC. This receptor was obtained from a man aged 25-40 years with alopecia areata. Some clones in this sample may be carry-over from other donors' samples. This specimen was whole blood, taken in connection with sensitization to the hapten diphenylcyclopropenone (DPC). The chain couples TRBV24-1 to TRBJ1-2; D is possibly TRBD1 (6 bases). This CDR3 is CATSEGRTEAYGYTF. CDR3 DNA sequence: TGTGCCACCAGTGAAGGACGGACAGAGGCATATGGCTACACCTTC.